These T cell receptor beta chains were read from a single sample in a study of T cell responses to AZD1222 COVID-19 vaccine. Clones were sequenced by immunoSEQ multiplex PCR, and TCRdb holds only the in-frame ones, with some missing. Of fewer than 120,000 clones listed, 85% to 95% are singletons. The sample was peripheral blood, taken on day 0 of AZD1222 vaccination. These receptors were collected from an adult in good health. Each CDR3 is given with its conserved first and last residue. A D gene is named only where the DNA matches it firmly. Clone sizes are given selectively: once, few, many, or a class where the clone is expanded.

V gene	clone size	J gene	D gene	CDR3 protein	CDR3 DNA
TRBV14	NA	TRBJ1-1	NA	CASSLRTGRTEAFF	TGTGCCAGCAGCCTACGGACGGGACGAACTGAAGCTTTCTTT
TRBV10-2	once	TRBJ1-1	NA	CASSESGASTEAFF	TGCGCCAGCAGTGAGTCCGGGGCCTCCACTGAAGCTTTCTTT
TRBV7-9	NA	TRBJ1-4	NA	CASSSVSEKLFF	TGTGCCAGCAGCTCCGTGAGCGAAAAACTGTTTTTT
TRBV19	NA	TRBJ2-5	TRBD2	CASRWTSGGETQYF	TGTGCCAGTAGATGGACTAGCGGGGGGGAGACCCAGTACTTC
TRBV5-4	NA	TRBJ2-1	NA	CASSLGGRSYNEQFF	TGTGCCAGCAGCTTAGGGGGGCGGTCCTACAATGAGCAGTTCTTC
TRBV28	NA	TRBJ1-2	NA	CASTPRGVRGYTF	TGTGCCAGCACCCCCCGGGGGGTGCGAGGCTACACCTTC
TRBV11-3	once	TRBJ1-1	NA	CASSFKETREAFF	TGTGCCAGCAGCTTTAAGGAAACCCGGGAAGCTTTCTTT
TRBV4-1	NA	TRBJ2-6	NA	CASSQDWAGGISGANVLTF	TGCGCCAGCAGCCAAGATTGGGCAGGAGGGATCTCTGGGGCCAACGTCCTGACTTTC
TRBV18	few	TRBJ2-2	TRBD2	CASSSGTSGVTGELFF	TGTGCCAGCTCATCCGGGACTAGCGGGGTCACCGGGGAGCTGTTTTTT
TRBV6-5	NA	TRBJ1-2	NA	CASSYFPGRSSYGYTF	TGTGCCAGCAGCTACTTCCCGGGACGGAGTTCCTATGGCTACACCTTC
TRBV12-5	NA	TRBJ1-3	NA	CASGPPKATVYRNTIYF	TGTGCTAGTGGTCCCCCGAAGGCGACAGTATATCGAAACACCATATATTTT
TRBV28	NA	TRBJ1-4	NA	CASSFRGRLNEKLFF	TGTGCCAGCAGTTTCCGAGGAAGGCTTAATGAAAAACTGTTTTTT
TRBV13	NA	TRBJ1-1	NA	CASTSDTGQHTEAFF	TGTGCCAGCACCTCTGATACAGGGCAACACACTGAAGCTTTCTTT
TRBV18	NA	TRBJ1-5	NA	CASSPGKGSQPQHF	TGTGCCAGCTCACCAGGAAAGGGAAGTCAGCCCCAGCATTTT
TRBV9	NA	TRBJ2-3	NA	CASSANIQGTSSTDTQYF	TGTGCCAGCAGCGCCAACATACAGGGAACTTCTAGCACAGATACGCAGTATTTT
TRBV19	NA	TRBJ1-1	NA	CASSISRQENTEAFF	TGTGCCAGTAGTATATCGAGACAGGAGAACACTGAAGCTTTCTTT
TRBV28	NA	TRBJ1-2	TRBD1	CASTPTGGHGYTF	TGTGCCAGCACCCCGACAGGGGGACATGGCTACACCTTC
TRBV11-2	NA	TRBJ1-1	NA	CASSQTGYGNTEAFF	TGTGCCAGCAGTCAAACAGGGTATGGGAACACTGAAGCTTTCTTT
TRBV7-9	NA	TRBJ2-7	NA	CASSPGPQGQSNYEQYF	TGTGCCAGCAGCCCGGGACCACAGGGACAATCGAACTACGAGCAGTACTTC
TRBV28	NA	TRBJ1-4	NA	CASRASIEKLFF	TGTGCCAGCAGAGCATCGATCGAAAAACTGTTTTTT
TRBV5-1	NA	TRBJ2-3	NA	CASSFERGDSTDTQYF	TGCGCCAGCAGCTTCGAAAGAGGAGACAGCACAGATACGCAGTATTTT
TRBV9	NA	TRBJ1-2	NA	CASSPNDYYGYTF	TGTGCCAGCAGCCCCAACGATTACTATGGCTACACCTTC
TRBV12-5	NA	TRBJ1-3	NA	CASGFDKRSGNTIYF	TGTGCTAGTGGTTTTGACAAGCGTTCTGGAAACACCATATATTTT
TRBV6-5	NA	TRBJ1-5	NA	CASNPSQSSNQPQHF	TGTGCCAGCAACCCCTCACAGAGTAGCAATCAGCCCCAGCATTTT
TRBV2	few	TRBJ2-7	TRBD1	CASSPHYWDRSTYEQYF	TGTGCCAGCAGTCCTCATTATTGGGACAGGAGTACCTACGAGCAGTACTTC
TRBV27	NA	TRBJ2-7	NA	CASSFRGFQDEQYF	TGTGCCAGCAGTTTCAGAGGGTTTCAGGACGAGCAGTACTTC
TRBV7-6	NA	TRBJ1-2	NA	CASSSPDSGDYGYTF	TGTGCCAGCAGCTCACCGGACAGCGGGGACTATGGCTACACCTTC
TRBV18	once	TRBJ2-7	NA	CASSPRESGTTEQYF	TGTGCCAGCTCACCCCGCGAGAGTGGGACGACCGAGCAGTACTTC
TRBV28	NA	TRBJ1-3	NA	CASSSSGVMYTIYF	TGTGCCAGCAGTTCCTCCGGGGTGATGTACACCATATATTTT
TRBV19	NA	TRBJ2-7	NA	CATQNGAGSTYEQYF	TGTGCCACCCAAAATGGAGCAGGGTCAACCTACGAGCAGTACTTC
TRBV18	NA	TRBJ1-2	TRBD1	CASSPDRDRRSGTF	TGTGCCAGCTCACCCGACCGGGACAGGCGTTCCGGCACCTTC
TRBV4-1	NA	TRBJ1-4	NA	CASSQGGQGELFF	TGCGCCAGCAGCCAGGGAGGGCAGGGAGAACTGTTTTTT
TRBV6-1	NA	TRBJ1-2	TRBD1	CASSDLQGSYGYTF	TGTGCCAGCAGTGATCTACAGGGGAGCTATGGCTACACCTTC
TRBV9	NA	TRBJ2-7	TRBD2	CASSPTSGTNSYEQYF	TGTGCCAGCAGCCCAACTTCCGGGACTAACTCCTACGAGCAGTACTTC
TRBV5-6	NA	TRBJ1-5	NA	CASSREGLRPQHF	TGTGCCAGCAGCCGAGAGGGGTTGAGGCCCCAGCATTTT
TRBV2	NA	TRBJ1-1	NA	CASSVGPNTEAFF	TGTGCCAGCAGTGTTGGACCGAACACTGAAGCTTTCTTT
TRBV11-2	NA	TRBJ1-5	NA	CASSLYGYSNQPQHF	TGTGCCAGCAGCTTATACGGTTATAGCAATCAGCCCCAGCATTTT
TRBV5-1	NA	TRBJ2-1	NA	CASSPRTGTSNEQFF	TGCGCCAGCAGCCCAAGGACAGGGACTAGCAATGAGCAGTTCTTC
TRBV6-5	NA	TRBJ1-2	TRBD1	CASSYRDRGNYGYTF	TGTGCCAGCAGTTATCGGGACAGGGGGAACTATGGCTACACCTTC
TRBV6-6	NA	TRBJ1-5	NA	CASSSGGNQPQHF	TGTGCCAGCAGTTCAGGGGGCAATCAGCCCCAGCATTTT
TRBV29-1	NA	TRBJ2-1	TRBD2	CSVEPSIAGNNEQFF	TGCAGCGTTGAACCCTCTATAGCGGGGAACAATGAGCAGTTCTTC
TRBV6-1	NA	TRBJ2-7	TRBD1	CASSHRGQGGDEQYF	TGTGCCAGCAGTCACCGGGGACAGGGGGGAGATGAGCAGTACTTC
TRBV15	NA	TRBJ1-1	NA	CATSKEGVRNTEAFF	TGTGCCACCAGCAAAGAGGGGGTGCGTAACACTGAAGCTTTCTTT
TRBV9	NA	TRBJ2-1	NA	CASNPRVGGLGDNEQFF	TGTGCCAGCAACCCTCGGGTTGGGGGCCTCGGGGACAATGAGCAGTTCTTC
TRBV4-1	NA	TRBJ2-3	NA	CASSQGGSTDTQYF	TGCGCCAGCAGCCAAGGTGGGAGCACAGATACGCAGTATTTT
TRBV5-6	NA	TRBJ1-4	NA	CASSLAGLDEKLFF	TGTGCCAGCAGCTTGGCAGGGTTGGACGAAAAACTGTTTTTT
TRBV7-9	NA	TRBJ1-4	NA	CASNNPGTDEKLFF	TGTGCCAGCAACAATCCGGGGACGGATGAAAAACTGTTTTTT
TRBV7-9	NA	TRBJ2-1	TRBD2	CASSLTLAGYNEQFF	TGTGCCAGCAGCCTGACCCTAGCGGGGTACAATGAGCAGTTCTTC
TRBV29-1	NA	TRBJ1-2	TRBD1	CSVEAQGAPGYTF	TGCAGCGTTGAAGCACAGGGGGCGCCTGGCTACACCTTC
TRBV7-2	once	TRBJ1-6	NA	CASSSATGSAPLHF	TGTGCCAGCAGCTCGGCGACAGGTTCTGCACCCCTCCACTTT
TRBV4-1	NA	TRBJ1-4	NA	CAARGQLGEKLFF	TGCGCCGCCAGAGGACAGCTTGGTGAAAAACTGTTTTTT
TRBV4-1	once	TRBJ2-7	NA	CASSQEGGGRGLDEQYF	TGCGCCAGCAGCCAAGAGGGCGGCGGGCGGGGCCTGGACGAGCAGTACTTC
TRBV5-8	once	TRBJ1-1	NA	CASSLMATLLNTEAFF	TGTGCCAGCAGCTTGATGGCGACCCTTTTGAACACTGAAGCTTTCTTT
TRBV5-6	NA	TRBJ1-6	TRBD1	CASSPSGTGGNSPLHF	TGTGCCAGCAGCCCATCCGGGACAGGGGGGAATTCACCCCTCCACTTT
TRBV6-5	NA	TRBJ1-2	NA	CASSYPGGGYTF	TGTGCCAGCAGTTACCCCGGCGGTGGCTACACCTTC
TRBV6-5	once	TRBJ1-2	NA	CASSYLQDYGYTF	TGTGCCAGCAGTTACTTACAGGACTATGGCTACACCTTC
TRBV7-9	NA	TRBJ2-5	NA	CASSVRQGFGETQYF	TGTGCCAGCAGCGTCCGTCAGGGGTTCGGAGAGACCCAGTACTTC
TRBV18	NA	TRBJ2-1	TRBD2	CASSSQSGGLDNEQFF	TGTGCCAGCTCAAGCCAAAGCGGGGGCCTCGACAATGAGCAGTTCTTC